This TCR beta chain was identified in a study of cytomegalovirus exposure and HLA in healthy donors. Points from the study as a whole: A later analysis by the authors found several of the most significant clusters apparently linked to common viral pathogens. As a later analysis revealed, most CMV-associated TCR beta chains appeared HLA-restricted.

13 Jbeta primers and 60 Vbeta primers were used for the PCR. Here immunoSEQ multiplex PCR was the method, and the copy in TCRdb shows in-frame clones only, minus some. The sample is made up of tens of thousands of clones, and the top ten hold 0.95% to 1.3% of it. Note on this clone: Its antigen is currently unknown.

Each donor was nominally healthy when sampled (though unrecorded immune exposures were likely). Germline CDR1 and CDR2: MDHEN and SYDVKM. The CDR3 has 14 residues. Trimming took off 3 bases at V and 4 bases at J, with 12 bases between the two ends. The sequence came from a woman aged 25 to 39 in good health and CMV-seronegative. The chain has TRBV28 and TRBJ1-2; perhaps TRBD1 as D (5 bases). The source material was PBMCs. CDR3 sequence reads: CASSLTVPAYGYTF. The CDR3 DNA sequence: TGTGCCAGCAGTTTGACAGTCCCGGCCTATGGCTACACCTTC.